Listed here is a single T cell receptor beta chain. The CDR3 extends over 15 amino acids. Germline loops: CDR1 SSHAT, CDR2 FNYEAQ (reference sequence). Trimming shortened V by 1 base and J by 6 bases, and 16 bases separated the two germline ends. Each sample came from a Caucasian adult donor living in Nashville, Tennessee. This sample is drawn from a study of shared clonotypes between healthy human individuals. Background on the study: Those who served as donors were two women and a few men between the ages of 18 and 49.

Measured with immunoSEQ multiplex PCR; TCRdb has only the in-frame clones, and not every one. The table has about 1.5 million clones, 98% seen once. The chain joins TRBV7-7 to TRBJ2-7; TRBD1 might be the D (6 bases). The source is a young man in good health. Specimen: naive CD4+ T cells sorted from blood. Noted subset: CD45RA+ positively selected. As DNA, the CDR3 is TGTGCCAGCAGCTTAGACAGGGTAACGTTTAGCGAGCAGTACTTC. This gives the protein CASSLDRVTFSEQYF.